This entry describes one T cell receptor beta chain. Selected positively for CCR7 and CD45RO-negative, naive CD8 cells excluded terminally differentiated effector memory CD45RA+ cells. These data belong to a study of shared clonotypes between healthy human individuals. The length of the CDR3 is 13 residues. In germline, CDR1 is MGHRA, CDR2 YSYEKL. The trim removed 11 bases at V and 7 bases at J, leaving 5 bases unmatched. The repertoire was sequenced with immunoSEQ multiplex PCR; TCRdb's copy has only in-frame clones and lacks some. The sample records fewer than 800,000 clones, about 90% being singletons.

This TCR derives from a man aged 25 to 45 in good health. Material: naive CD8+ T cells sorted from blood. The chain couples TRBV4-1 to TRBJ2-1; TRBD2 matches 13 bases. This CDR3 reads CASEGLAGNEQFF. In DNA, the CDR3 is TGCGCCTCCGAGGGACTAGCGGGGAATGAGCAGTTCTTC.